These T cell receptor beta chains were read from a single sample in a study of T cell responses to AZD1222 COVID-19 vaccine. TCRdb keeps only in-frame clones here, not all; method: immunoSEQ multiplex PCR. The sample has 85,000 to 130,000 clones, 85% to 90% seen once. The sequencing here drew on peripheral blood, taken on day 0 of AZD1222 vaccination. All receptors come from an adult in good health. Both conserved end residues are part of each CDR3. D genes are given only for firm matches. Clone size, where shown, is once, few, many, or a class for clones that have expanded.

d_gene: -
abundance: once
len: 15
j_gene: TRBJ1-1
v_gene: TRBV7-9
CDR3nt: TGTGCCAGCAGCTTAGGGGCCAGGGGCCACACTGAAGCTTTCTTT
CDR3aa: CASSLGARGHTEAFF

d_gene: -
abundance: -
len: 13
j_gene: TRBJ1-2
v_gene: TRBV19
CDR3nt: TGTGCCAGTAGTATGGGCAGCCACTATGGCTACACCTTC
CDR3aa: CASSMGSHYGYTF

d_gene: TRBD2
abundance: few
len: 17
j_gene: TRBJ2-1
v_gene: TRBV7-2
CDR3nt: TGTGCCAGCAGCTTCCCCCCTCTAGCGGGAGAAGCCCATGAGCAGTTCTTC
CDR3aa: CASSFPPLAGEAHEQFF

d_gene: TRBD1
abundance: -
len: 15
j_gene: TRBJ1-2
v_gene: TRBV19
CDR3nt: TGTGCCAGTCAAGGTCCCGGGACAGGGCCCTATGGCTACACCTTC
CDR3aa: CASQGPGTGPYGYTF

d_gene: -
abundance: -
len: 15
j_gene: TRBJ2-4
v_gene: TRBV24-1
CDR3nt: TGTGCCACCAGTGATTCGGGACACGCCAAAAACATTCAGTACTTC
CDR3aa: CATSDSGHAKNIQYF

d_gene: -
abundance: -
len: 11
j_gene: TRBJ1-2
v_gene: TRBV12-3/TRBV12-4
CDR3nt: TGTGCCAGCAGTTTCAGCTATGGCTACACCTTC
CDR3aa: CASSFSYGYTF

d_gene: TRBD1
abundance: once
len: 14
j_gene: TRBJ2-1
v_gene: TRBV4-1
CDR3nt: TGCGCCAGCAGCCAGTCGACAGGGGGCAGCCGGCTGGTCTTC
CDR3aa: CASSQSTGGSRLVF

d_gene: -
abundance: -
len: 13
j_gene: TRBJ1-1
v_gene: TRBV6-5
CDR3nt: TGTGCCAGCACCGGTCTTCTGAACACTGAAGCTTTCTTT
CDR3aa: CASTGLLNTEAFF

d_gene: -
abundance: -
len: 13
j_gene: TRBJ1-5
v_gene: TRBV7-2
CDR3nt: TGTGCCAGCAGCTTACAGGAGCTTCAGCCCCAGCATTTT
CDR3aa: CASSLQELQPQHF

d_gene: TRBD2
abundance: -
len: 14
j_gene: TRBJ2-7
v_gene: TRBV6-5
CDR3nt: TGTGCCAGCAGCCCGAGGGAGGGTTACTACGAGCAGTACTTC
CDR3aa: CASSPREGYYEQYF

d_gene: -
abundance: few
len: 15
j_gene: TRBJ1-6
v_gene: TRBV6-5
CDR3nt: TGTGCCAGCAGTACCCAGGAGGGTGGGAATTCACCCCTCCACTTT
CDR3aa: CASSTQEGGNSPLHF

d_gene: -
abundance: -
len: 15
j_gene: TRBJ1-1
v_gene: TRBV11-3
CDR3nt: TGTGCCAGCAGCCCCCGGTCGCGAGCGTACACTGAAGCTTTCTTT
CDR3aa: CASSPRSRAYTEAFF

d_gene: -
abundance: once
len: 13
j_gene: TRBJ2-2
v_gene: TRBV5-6
CDR3nt: TGTGCCAGCAGCTCGACACAAGGCGGGGAGCTGTTTTTT
CDR3aa: CASSSTQGGELFF

d_gene: -
abundance: -
len: 11
j_gene: TRBJ1-2
v_gene: TRBV20-1
CDR3nt: TGCAGTTCGGGCCCTCGTGCGGGCTACACCTTC
CDR3aa: CSSGPRAGYTF

d_gene: -
abundance: once
len: 13
j_gene: TRBJ2-3
v_gene: TRBV10-1
CDR3nt: TGCGCCAGCCGCCAGGATAGCACAGATACGCAGTATTTT
CDR3aa: CASRQDSTDTQYF

d_gene: -
abundance: -
len: 14
j_gene: TRBJ1-4
v_gene: TRBV5-4
CDR3nt: TGTGCCAGCAGCGCGGCGGGCCGATATGAAAAACTGTTTTTT
CDR3aa: CASSAAGRYEKLFF

d_gene: -
abundance: -
len: 16
j_gene: TRBJ1-6
v_gene: TRBV6-5
CDR3nt: TGTGCCAGCAGTTACGGGGGCAGGGGAGATAATTCACCCCTCCACTTT
CDR3aa: CASSYGGRGDNSPLHF

d_gene: -
abundance: -
len: 17
j_gene: TRBJ2-3
v_gene: TRBV3-1/TRBV3-2
CDR3nt: TGTGCCAGCAGCCAAGATCCTCCGGGGGAAGGCACAGATACGCAGTATTTT
CDR3aa: CASSQDPPGEGTDTQYF

d_gene: -
abundance: once
len: 15
j_gene: TRBJ2-1
v_gene: TRBV10-1
CDR3nt: TGCGCCAGCAGTGGAAGGACGGGGGTACGGGCGGAGCAGTTCTTC
CDR3aa: CASSGRTGVRAEQFF

d_gene: -
abundance: once
len: 15
j_gene: TRBJ1-5
v_gene: TRBV3-1/TRBV3-2
CDR3nt: TGTGCCAGCAGCCTCGGACACTCCGGGTATCAGCCCCAGCATTTT
CDR3aa: CASSLGHSGYQPQHF

d_gene: TRBD1
abundance: -
len: 15
j_gene: TRBJ1-4
v_gene: TRBV6-5
CDR3nt: TGTGCCAGCAGACCTCGGACAGGGGGAAGTGAAAAACTGTTTTTT
CDR3aa: CASRPRTGGSEKLFF

d_gene: -
abundance: -
len: 12
j_gene: TRBJ1-2
v_gene: TRBV19
CDR3nt: TGTGCCAGTAGTAAACCAGGCTATGGCTACACCTTC
CDR3aa: CASSKPGYGYTF

d_gene: -
abundance: -
len: 15
j_gene: TRBJ2-3
v_gene: TRBV6-5
CDR3nt: TGTGCCAGCACTGTCGATCTTAGCAGCACAGATACGCAGTATTTT
CDR3aa: CASTVDLSSTDTQYF

d_gene: -
abundance: -
len: 13
j_gene: TRBJ2-2
v_gene: TRBV12-3/TRBV12-4
CDR3nt: TGTGCCAGCAGAGGACAGACCCTCGGGGAGCTGTTTTTT
CDR3aa: CASRGQTLGELFF

d_gene: -
abundance: few
len: 14
j_gene: TRBJ2-7
v_gene: TRBV10-3
CDR3nt: TGTGCCATCAGTGAGTATCGGACGGACTACGAGCAGTACTTC
CDR3aa: CAISEYRTDYEQYF

d_gene: -
abundance: -
len: 13
j_gene: TRBJ1-5
v_gene: TRBV7-2
CDR3nt: TGTGCCAGCAGCTCTTGGGACGATCAGCCCCAGCATTTT
CDR3aa: CASSSWDDQPQHF

d_gene: -
abundance: -
len: 15
j_gene: TRBJ1-5
v_gene: TRBV5-1
CDR3nt: TGCGCCAGCAGCTCGGGGACCCCGGGTAGTCAGCCCCAGCATTTT
CDR3aa: CASSSGTPGSQPQHF

d_gene: -
abundance: -
len: 18
j_gene: TRBJ2-2
v_gene: TRBV2
CDR3nt: TGTGCCAGCAGCCTCCCACGGGTAGTTGGTCGTGACACCGGGGAGCTGTTTTTT
CDR3aa: CASSLPRVVGRDTGELFF

d_gene: -
abundance: -
len: 14
j_gene: TRBJ2-3
v_gene: TRBV5-8
CDR3nt: TGTGCCAGCAGCTTAGCGGGTACCACAGATACGCAGTATTTT
CDR3aa: CASSLAGTTDTQYF

d_gene: -
abundance: -
len: 14
j_gene: TRBJ1-2
v_gene: TRBV6-5
CDR3nt: TGTGCCAGCAGTCCCCGGGGATTGGGCTATGGCTACACCTTC
CDR3aa: CASSPRGLGYGYTF

d_gene: -
abundance: -
len: 16
j_gene: TRBJ2-7
v_gene: TRBV5-4
CDR3nt: TGTGCCAGCAGCTTGGACCAGGCAGTCAACACCTACGAGCAGTACTTC
CDR3aa: CASSLDQAVNTYEQYF

d_gene: -
abundance: -
len: 13
j_gene: TRBJ1-2
v_gene: TRBV12-3/TRBV12-4
CDR3nt: TGTGCCAGCAGTTTAGACAGAAACTATGGCTACACCTTC
CDR3aa: CASSLDRNYGYTF

d_gene: -
abundance: -
len: 14
j_gene: TRBJ2-6
v_gene: TRBV3-1/TRBV3-2
CDR3nt: TGTGCCAGCACCCTAAATTCTGGGGCCAACGTCCTGACTTTC
CDR3aa: CASTLNSGANVLTF

d_gene: -
abundance: -
len: 12
j_gene: TRBJ1-1
v_gene: TRBV5-8
CDR3nt: TGTGCCAGCAGCCCTTACGGGGATATAACTTTCTTT
CDR3aa: CASSPYGDITFF

d_gene: -
abundance: -
len: 15
j_gene: TRBJ1-1
v_gene: TRBV5-1
CDR3nt: TGCGCCAGCAGCTTGACTGGCAGGGAGAACACTGAAGCTTTCTTT
CDR3aa: CASSLTGRENTEAFF

d_gene: -
abundance: -
len: 11
j_gene: TRBJ2-5
v_gene: TRBV7-9
CDR3nt: TGTGCCAGCAGCTGGAGAGAGACCCAGTACTTC
CDR3aa: CASSWRETQYF

d_gene: -
abundance: -
len: 15
j_gene: TRBJ1-5
v_gene: TRBV6-5
CDR3nt: TGTGCCAGCAGTTATAAGGCCCCCGCCAATCAGCCCCAGCATTTT
CDR3aa: CASSYKAPANQPQHF

d_gene: -
abundance: -
len: 16
j_gene: TRBJ1-4
v_gene: TRBV7-9
CDR3nt: TGTGCCAGCAGCCCCCTGGGGGGCGCGTCTAATGAAAAACTGTTTTTT
CDR3aa: CASSPLGGASNEKLFF

d_gene: -
abundance: -
len: 15
j_gene: TRBJ2-1
v_gene: TRBV7-9
CDR3nt: TGTGCCAGCAGCTTAAGGGGGGCTGCCTACAATGAGCAGTTCTTC
CDR3aa: CASSLRGAAYNEQFF

d_gene: -
abundance: -
len: 11
j_gene: TRBJ1-4
v_gene: TRBV20-1
CDR3nt: TGCAGTGCAGCACTGAATGAAAAACTGTTTTTT
CDR3aa: CSAALNEKLFF

d_gene: -
abundance: -
len: 15
j_gene: TRBJ2-5
v_gene: TRBV15
CDR3nt: TGTGCCACCAGCAGAGATCTGGACCGTCAAGAGACCCAGTACTTC
CDR3aa: CATSRDLDRQETQYF

d_gene: TRBD1
abundance: -
len: 16
j_gene: TRBJ1-5
v_gene: TRBV19
CDR3nt: TGTGCCAGTAGTGTTCTCCTTACAGGGGCGGTCCAGCCCCAGCATTTT
CDR3aa: CASSVLLTGAVQPQHF

d_gene: TRBD1
abundance: -
len: 13
j_gene: TRBJ1-6
v_gene: TRBV6-5
CDR3nt: TGTGCCAGCAGTTACTCGGGGACAGGGGCCCTCCACTTT
CDR3aa: CASSYSGTGALHF

d_gene: -
abundance: -
len: 12
j_gene: TRBJ1-1
v_gene: TRBV2
CDR3nt: TGTGCCAGCAGTGAGTTGTACACTGAAGCTTTCTTT
CDR3aa: CASSELYTEAFF

d_gene: -
abundance: -
len: 15
j_gene: TRBJ1-2
v_gene: TRBV7-9
CDR3nt: TGTGCCAGCAGCTTAGATCCCGGCAGGGAAGGAGGCTACACCTTC
CDR3aa: CASSLDPGREGGYTF

d_gene: -
abundance: -
len: 15
j_gene: TRBJ2-7
v_gene: TRBV30
CDR3nt: TGTGCCTGGAGTAACCCCCTCTCGACCCGGGGGGAGCAGTACTTC
CDR3aa: CAWSNPLSTRGEQYF

d_gene: TRBD2
abundance: -
len: 16
j_gene: TRBJ2-5
v_gene: TRBV9
CDR3nt: TGTGCCAGCAGCGTGGGGACTAGCGGGACGGGGGAGACCCAGTACTTC
CDR3aa: CASSVGTSGTGETQYF

d_gene: -
abundance: -
len: 15
j_gene: TRBJ2-2
v_gene: TRBV2
CDR3nt: TGTGCCAGCAGGGCAGCTTCTCAGAACACCGGGGAGCTGTTTTTT
CDR3aa: CASRAASQNTGELFF

d_gene: TRBD1
abundance: -
len: 16
j_gene: TRBJ1-2
v_gene: TRBV5-1
CDR3nt: TGCGCCAGCAGCTTCGGACAGGGGAGTCGTACCTATGGCTACACCTTC
CDR3aa: CASSFGQGSRTYGYTF

d_gene: -
abundance: -
len: 14
j_gene: TRBJ1-2
v_gene: TRBV18
CDR3nt: TGTGCCAGCTCACCCACGACTGCTGGGAATGGCTACACCTTC
CDR3aa: CASSPTTAGNGYTF

d_gene: TRBD1
abundance: -
len: 15
j_gene: TRBJ2-2
v_gene: TRBV19
CDR3nt: TGTGCCAGTAGACCGGGACAGGGATACACCGGGGAGCTGTTTTTT
CDR3aa: CASRPGQGYTGELFF

d_gene: TRBD1
abundance: -
len: 16
j_gene: TRBJ1-5
v_gene: TRBV23-1
CDR3nt: TGCGCCAGCAGTCAGTCTAGGGACAGCCAAAATCAGCCCCAGCATTTT
CDR3aa: CASSQSRDSQNQPQHF

d_gene: -
abundance: -
len: 12
j_gene: TRBJ2-1
v_gene: TRBV5-8
CDR3nt: TGTGCCAGCAGCTTGGTGGTGGGTGAGCAGTTCTTC
CDR3aa: CASSLVVGEQFF

d_gene: -
abundance: -
len: 16
j_gene: TRBJ1-3
v_gene: TRBV9
CDR3nt: TGTGCCAGCAGCGTAGATCAGGGCTACTCTGGAAACACCATATATTTT
CDR3aa: CASSVDQGYSGNTIYF